This T cell receptor beta chain was retrieved from a study of Graves' ophthalmopathy and Graves' hyperthyroidism (dated by TCRdb to 2016 to 2019). Regarding the research as a whole: Hyperthyroidism was defined as stable when no progression to ophthalmopathy occurred within 18 months of follow-up. The study used TCR beta repertoire signatures to distinguish Graves' ophthalmopathy from Graves' hyperthyroidism and to predict progression to ophthalmopathy. In total, some 130 blood samples were TCR-sequenced: some 43 ophthalmopathy, roughly 77 hyperthyroidism and roughly 17 hyperthyroidism-to-ophthalmopathy patients. To explore V-J signatures distinguishing ophthalmopathy from hyperthyroidism, a discovery set of around 100 patients (roughly 44 ophthalmopathy, 57 stable hyperthyroidism) was enrolled. The independent validation cohort included approximately 19 hyperthyroidism patients plus 17 patients who later progressed from hyperthyroidism to ophthalmopathy. In roughly six hyperthyroidism patients, T-cell repertoires of thyroid tissue and blood were compared. Once sampling was done, hyperthyroidism patients were given methimazole at a starting dose of 30 mg daily, while ophthalmopathy patients were given high-dose intravenous methylprednisolone.

For repertoire sequencing, the TCR beta CDR3 regions were amplified from RNA transcripts. The first round of RT-PCR was done with HTBI primers and the Qiagen OneStep RT-PCR kit, and was followed by a second round of multiplex PCR, then size selection and purification. Libraries were sequenced on an Illumina HiSeq2000 using paired-end 100 bp reads. The source study handled its data this way. SOAPnuke was used to process the reads, throwing out any read that had adapters, had uncalled bases, had a mean Phred below 15, or lacked an exact constant-primer or identifier match. High-quality paired reads were merged with COPE v1.2.5. Each unique nucleotide sequence was defined as a clonotype, and clonotypes were aligned to IMGT TRB V, D and J references with MiTCR v1.1. The analysis was limited to V-J combinations with a frequency above 0.0001, which together covered about 99% of the repertoires. A TCR clonal expansion and chaos score per V-J combination was defined as the ratio of F50 clonal expansion to chaos observed in the TCRdist matrix. Welch's t-statistics and random forest were used to reduce features to about a dozen V-J combinations, which were fed into a naive Bayes classifier. Thyroid-blood repertoire similarity was quantified with the Morisita-Horn index. Starting from the raw public reads, TCRdb applied fastp trimming at Q25, assembled clones with MiXCR and retained in-frame beta chains. Rows are combined by CDR3 protein, so each entry shows the most common genes and DNA. In this record, the V and J calls reflect TCRdb's handling and not the investigators' own analysis. This sample lists about 550,000 distinct CDR3 sequences; under 40% were detected once. The top ten clonotypes cover less than 4.5% of the sample.

Paper-wide results and their limitations: The 13-signature model separated ophthalmopathy from stable hyperthyroidism with around 90% sensitivity and approximately 81% specificity in cross-validation, and 80%/75% in the test set. Among expanded thyroid clonotypes with frequency above 0.001, most also showed up in blood, which suggests that blood repertoires may reflect the thyroid immune response. In validation, the model predicted ophthalmopathy progression with 70.59% sensitivity and less than 80% specificity; some 13 predicted patients were CT-confirmed with GO in a median of about 6.2 months. No statistical method was used to set the sample size in advance, and the investigators knew which group each participant was assigned to.

CDR1 and CDR2 (SEHNR, FQNEAQ) derive from the germline V gene (reference sequence). Trimming costs V 6 bases and J 1 base, and their ends lie 21 bases apart. From the cysteine through the phenylalanine, the CDR3 covers 17 amino acids. Only the CDR3 part of the read is kept: 51 bases, read in frame from the first base. The hyperthyroidism patients were 18 to 65 years old and newly diagnosed, with a disease duration of less than 2 months. Patients were excluded if they had other autoimmune diseases, uncontrolled infections, pregnancy or lactation. Diagnosis was based on clinical symptoms, serum thyroxine, TRAb, thyroid ultrasound and orbital computed tomography. Total RNA was extracted using Trizol reagent, and RNA quality was checked on an Agilent 2100 Bioanalyzer. This clonotype appeared a few times. Its cognate antigen has yet to be identified. No base-level quality is on record; no much larger clone is a single base apart.

The sequence links TRBV7-9 to TRBJ1-1, with a tentative D gene TRBD1 over 5 matching bases. This TCR was sampled from an adult man with Graves' hyperthyroidism. Sequencing used peripheral blood or thyroid tissue (not recorded which). The DNA sequence follows: TGTGCCAGCAGGTCCGCCCATAGTTGGGGGAAGAACACTGAAGCTTTCTTT. The resulting protein is CASRSAHSWGKNTEAFF. The CDR3 plus the reference TRBV7-9 and TRBJ1-1 genes for the other parts give the full variable domain: DTGVSQNPRHKITKRGQNVTFRCDPISEHNRLYWYRQTLGQGPEFLTYFQNEAQLEKSRLLSDRFSAERPKGSFSTLEIQRTEQGDSAMYLCASRSAHSWGKNTEAFFGQGTRLTVV.